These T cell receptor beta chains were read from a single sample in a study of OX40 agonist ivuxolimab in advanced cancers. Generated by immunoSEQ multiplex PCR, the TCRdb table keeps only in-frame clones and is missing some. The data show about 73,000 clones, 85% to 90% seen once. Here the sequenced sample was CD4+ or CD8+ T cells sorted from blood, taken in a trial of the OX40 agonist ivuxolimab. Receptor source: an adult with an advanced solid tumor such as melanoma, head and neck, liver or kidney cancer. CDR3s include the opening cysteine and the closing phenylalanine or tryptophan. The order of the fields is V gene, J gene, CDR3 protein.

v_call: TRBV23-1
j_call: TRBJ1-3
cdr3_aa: CASSQNETISGNTIYF

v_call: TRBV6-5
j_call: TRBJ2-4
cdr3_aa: CASRPTSFAKNIQYF

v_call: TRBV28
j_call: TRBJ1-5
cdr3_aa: CASRPPGEGANQPQHF

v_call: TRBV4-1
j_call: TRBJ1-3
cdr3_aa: CASSQVVAETGNTIYF

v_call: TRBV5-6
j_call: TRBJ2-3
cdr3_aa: CASSWINRGTDTQYF

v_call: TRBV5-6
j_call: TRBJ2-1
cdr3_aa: CASSLWPKSSYNEQFF

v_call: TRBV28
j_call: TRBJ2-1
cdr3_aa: CASSLLTSGIHNEQFF

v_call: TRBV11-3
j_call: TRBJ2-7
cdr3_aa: CASSLGVGYEQYF

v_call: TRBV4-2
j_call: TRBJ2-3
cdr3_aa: CASSQVVWNSLDTQYF

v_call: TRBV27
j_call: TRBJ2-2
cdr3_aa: CASSLMMAGELFF

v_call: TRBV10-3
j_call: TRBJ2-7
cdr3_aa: CAISEAGAGEQYF

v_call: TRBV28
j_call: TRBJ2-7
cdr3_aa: CASIGPMDPFSPEQYF

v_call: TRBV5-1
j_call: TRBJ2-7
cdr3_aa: CASSLFTGTMDEQYF

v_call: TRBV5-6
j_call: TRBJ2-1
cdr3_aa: CASSLGGASEVF

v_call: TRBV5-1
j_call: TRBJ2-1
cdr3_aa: CASSLANGGREYNEQFF

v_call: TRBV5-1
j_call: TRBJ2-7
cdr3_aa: CASSLGSSYEQYF

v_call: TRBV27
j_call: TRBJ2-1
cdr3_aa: CASRWTSSGNEQFF

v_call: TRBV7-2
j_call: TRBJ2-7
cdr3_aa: CASSLFGEQYF

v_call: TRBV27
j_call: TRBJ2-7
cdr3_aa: CASYGPGTESSYEQYF

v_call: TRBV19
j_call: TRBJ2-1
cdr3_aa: CASSSWESGGRERDEQFF

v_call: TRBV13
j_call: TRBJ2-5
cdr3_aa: CASSPGGETQYF

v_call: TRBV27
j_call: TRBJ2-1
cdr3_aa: CASSWAGTDYNEQFF

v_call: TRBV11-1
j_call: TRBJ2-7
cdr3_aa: CASSSDNEQYF

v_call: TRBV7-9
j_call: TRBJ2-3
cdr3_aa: CASSQDRGRGTDTQYF

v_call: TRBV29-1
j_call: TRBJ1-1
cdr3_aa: CSVDRAVNTEAFF

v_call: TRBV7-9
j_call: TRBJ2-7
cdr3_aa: CASSYGGQPEYF

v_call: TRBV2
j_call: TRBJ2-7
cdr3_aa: CASRDPGRGYEQYF

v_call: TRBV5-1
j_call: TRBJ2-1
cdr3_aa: CASSPPVFGNEQFF

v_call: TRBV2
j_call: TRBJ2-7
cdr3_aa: CASSEARDLYEQYF

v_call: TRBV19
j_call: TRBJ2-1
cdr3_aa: CASSMAGGINEQFF

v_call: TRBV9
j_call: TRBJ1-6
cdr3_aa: CASSDGQGGNSPLHF

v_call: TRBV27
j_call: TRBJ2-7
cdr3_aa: CASSPGQSYEQYF

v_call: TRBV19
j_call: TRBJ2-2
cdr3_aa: CASTELTEGNTGELFF

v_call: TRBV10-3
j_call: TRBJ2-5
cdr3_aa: CAISAPQEGEETQYF

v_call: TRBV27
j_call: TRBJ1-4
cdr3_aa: CASSFSGPREKLFF

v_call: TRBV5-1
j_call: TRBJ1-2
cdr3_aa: CASSLAGGTYGYTF